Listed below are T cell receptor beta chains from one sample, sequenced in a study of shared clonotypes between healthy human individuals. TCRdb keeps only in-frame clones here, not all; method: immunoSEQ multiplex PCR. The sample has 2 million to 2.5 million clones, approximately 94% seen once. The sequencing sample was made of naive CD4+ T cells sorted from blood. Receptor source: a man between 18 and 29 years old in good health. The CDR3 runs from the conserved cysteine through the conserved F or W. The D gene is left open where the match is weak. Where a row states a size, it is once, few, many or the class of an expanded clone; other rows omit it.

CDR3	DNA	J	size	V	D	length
CASSLDGQVYEQYF	TGCGCCAGCAGCTTGGACGGACAGGTCTACGAGCAGTACTTC	TRBJ2-7	-	TRBV5-1	TRBD1	14
CASSPQRGEYSPLHF	TGTGCCAGCTCACCACAGAGAGGGGAGTATTCACCCCTCCACTTT	TRBJ1-6	-	TRBV18	-	15
CASRLTSSREQYF	TGTGCCAGCAGACTGACTAGTAGTCGCGAGCAGTACTTC	TRBJ2-7	-	TRBV19	-	13
CASSLMGAEGISYNSPLHF	TGCGCCAGCAGCTTGATGGGCGCAGAGGGAATCTCCTATAATTCACCCCTCCACTTT	TRBJ1-6	-	TRBV5-1	-	19
CASSQELLAGEETQYF	TGCGCCAGCAGCCAAGAGCTACTAGCGGGAGAGGAGACCCAGTACTTC	TRBJ2-5	-	TRBV4-3	TRBD2	16
CASSLESLDQETQYF	TGTGCCAGCAGCTTGGAGTCCCTAGACCAAGAGACCCAGTACTTC	TRBJ2-5	-	TRBV5-6	-	15
CASSQDWTRRETQYF	TGCGCCAGCAGCCAGGATTGGACGCGCCGGGAGACCCAGTACTTC	TRBJ2-5	-	TRBV4-3	-	15
CASSPKQDGYTF	TGTGCCAGCTCACCAAAACAGGATGGCTACACCTTC	TRBJ1-2	-	TRBV18	-	12
CASSNTPGTSPYEQYF	TGTGCCAGCAGCAATACTCCGGGGACTAGCCCCTACGAGCAGTACTTC	TRBJ2-7	-	TRBV21-1	-	16
CAISDRGTSYGYTF	TGTGCCATCAGTGATCGGGGAACCTCCTATGGCTACACCTTC	TRBJ1-2	-	TRBV10-3	-	14
CASSLSGGLNEKLFF	TGTGCCAGCAGCCTGTCAGGGGGCCTTAATGAAAAACTGTTTTTT	TRBJ1-4	-	TRBV7-9	TRBD1	15
CASSPQDRNTEAFF	TGTGCCAGCTCACCACAGGATAGGAACACTGAAGCTTTCTTT	TRBJ1-1	-	TRBV18	-	14
CASSPLTENTEAFF	TGTGCCAGCTCACCATTGACGGAGAACACTGAAGCTTTCTTT	TRBJ1-1	-	TRBV18	-	14
CASMDRNTEAFF	TGTGCCAGTATGGACAGGAACACTGAAGCTTTCTTT	TRBJ1-1	-	TRBV28	-	12
CASSERGDSNQPQHF	TGCGCCAGCAGTGAGCGTGGGGATAGCAATCAGCCCCAGCATTTT	TRBJ1-5	-	TRBV10-2	-	15
CAWSSSHGTEAFF	TGTGCCTGGAGCTCCAGTCATGGGACTGAAGCTTTCTTT	TRBJ1-1	-	TRBV30	-	13
CATIRGDSYAYGYTF	TGTGCCACCATCCGGGGGGACAGTTACGCCTATGGCTACACCTTC	TRBJ1-2	-	TRBV10-3	TRBD1	15
CASSPLRAGLAPYEQYF	TGCGCCAGCAGCCCCCTCCGCGCGGGCCTTGCCCCCTACGAGCAGTACTTC	TRBJ2-7	-	TRBV4-1	-	17
CASRAGDRVRSPLHF	TGTGCCAGTAGGGCAGGGGACAGGGTGCGATCACCCCTCCACTTT	TRBJ1-6	-	TRBV19	TRBD1	15
CASSESGWETQYF	TGTGCCAGCAGTGAATCTGGTTGGGAGACCCAGTACTTC	TRBJ2-5	-	TRBV25-1	-	13
CAISEGGDYEQYF	TGTGCCATCAGTGAAGGAGGGGACTACGAGCAGTACTTC	TRBJ2-7	-	TRBV10-3	-	13
CASSTHGGGYGYTF	TGTGCCAGCAGTACTCACGGGGGGGGCTATGGCTACACCTTC	TRBJ1-2	-	TRBV28	-	14
CASSPTGLGTDTQYF	TGTGCCAGCAGTCCAACAGGGTTGGGCACAGATACGCAGTATTTT	TRBJ2-3	once	TRBV28	-	15
CASSYDGGRGEKLFF	TGTGCCAGCAGCTATGATGGGGGGCGAGGGGAAAAACTGTTTTTT	TRBJ1-4	-	TRBV11-2	-	15
CAWGATGLGYTF	TGTGCCTGGGGGGCTACGGGACTTGGCTACACCTTC	TRBJ1-2	-	TRBV30	-	12
CASSLGEGLETQYF	TGCGCCAGCAGCCTCGGGGAGGGGCTGGAGACCCAGTACTTC	TRBJ2-5	-	TRBV4-1	TRBD2	14
CAISDLGGGNEQYF	TGTGCCATCAGTGACCTGGGGGGAGGTAACGAGCAGTACTTC	TRBJ2-7	-	TRBV10-3	-	14
CASSQQGAGNQPQHF	TGCGCCAGCAGCCAGCAAGGGGCCGGCAATCAGCCCCAGCATTTT	TRBJ1-5	-	TRBV4-1	-	15
CASSFRGFDSEAFF	TGCGCCAGCAGCTTCAGGGGGTTCGACAGTGAAGCTTTCTTT	TRBJ1-1	-	TRBV5-1	TRBD1	14
CASSQVRAGTYFSPLHF	TGTGCCAGCAGCCAAGTAAGGGCCGGGACATATTTTTCACCCCTCCACTTT	TRBJ1-6	once	TRBV14	-	17
CASSQRTGKDTGELFF	TGTGCCAGCAGCCAACGGACAGGGAAAGACACCGGGGAGCTGTTTTTT	TRBJ2-2	-	TRBV4-2	TRBD1	16
CASSGTGSTAYEQYF	TGTGCCAGCAGTGGGACAGGTTCTACAGCCTACGAGCAGTACTTC	TRBJ2-7	-	TRBV6-5	TRBD1	15
CASTPTPRTEAFF	TGTGCCAGCACTCCGACACCGAGAACTGAAGCTTTCTTT	TRBJ1-1	-	TRBV6-1	-	13
CAWSDTDNQPQHF	TGTGCCTGGAGTGATACCGATAATCAGCCCCAGCATTTT	TRBJ1-5	once	TRBV30	-	13
CAISEEWTTEAFF	TGTGCCATCAGTGAGGAGTGGACCACCGAAGCTTTCTTT	TRBJ1-1	-	TRBV10-3	-	13
CASSMKGDYGYTF	TGTGCCAGTAGTATGAAGGGGGACTATGGCTACACCTTC	TRBJ1-2	-	TRBV19	-	13
CASSIQGYEQFF	TGCGCCAGCAGCATTCAGGGTTATGAGCAGTTCTTC	TRBJ2-1	-	TRBV5-1	-	12
CASKLGQGNQPQHF	TGTGCCAGCAAACTGGGACAGGGCAATCAGCCCCAGCATTTT	TRBJ1-5	-	TRBV6-1	TRBD1	14
CAWSVRLGASVDYEQYF	TGTGCCTGGAGTGTACGGCTCGGGGCTAGTGTGGATTACGAGCAGTACTTC	TRBJ2-7	-	TRBV30	-	17
CASSSRTGLSLHGYTF	TGTGCCAGCAGCTCCCGGACAGGGTTGAGCCTACATGGCTACACCTTC	TRBJ1-2	-	TRBV5-6	TRBD1	16
CAWSAAWGGELFF	TGTGCCTGGAGTGCAGCATGGGGCGGGGAGCTGTTTTTT	TRBJ2-2	-	TRBV30	-	13
CASSEEVAQYNEQFF	TGTGCCAGCAGTGAGGAGGTAGCCCAATACAATGAGCAGTTCTTC	TRBJ2-1	-	TRBV2	-	15
CASKGQGNTGELFF	TGTGCCAGCAAAGGACAGGGGAACACCGGGGAGCTGTTTTTT	TRBJ2-2	-	TRBV2	TRBD1	14
CASTFDRGAYEQYF	TGTGCCAGCACCTTCGACAGGGGTGCCTACGAGCAGTACTTC	TRBJ2-7	-	TRBV6-1	TRBD1	14
CASTTTGGGTDTQYF	TGTGCCAGCACCACGACAGGGGGAGGCACAGATACGCAGTATTTT	TRBJ2-3	once	TRBV7-9	TRBD1	15
CASSSSVYEQYF	TGTGCCAGCAGCTCTAGCGTCTACGAGCAGTACTTC	TRBJ2-7	-	TRBV7-8	-	12
CASSSGAGNYEQYF	TGTGCCAGCAGCTCCGGGGCAGGGAATTACGAGCAGTACTTC	TRBJ2-7	once	TRBV7-8	-	14
CASSPAGPQETQYF	TGTGCCAGCAGTCCCGCCGGGCCTCAAGAGACCCAGTACTTC	TRBJ2-5	once	TRBV28	-	14
CASSLEAGTGKDF	TGTGCCAGCAGCTTAGAGGCCGGGACAGGGAAGGACTTC	TRBJ2-5	-	TRBV7-8	TRBD1	13
CASSLSGRNSPLHF	TGTGCCAGCTCCCTCTCGGGGAGGAATTCACCCCTCCACTTT	TRBJ1-6	-	TRBV18	-	14
CASSLKRTGYGYTF	TGTGCCAGCAGTCTAAAAAGGACAGGCTATGGCTACACCTTC	TRBJ1-2	once	TRBV7-8	TRBD1	14
CASSLTTGDHSGANVLTF	TGCGCCAGCAGCCTAACGACAGGGGACCACTCTGGGGCCAACGTCCTGACTTTC	TRBJ2-6	-	TRBV4-1	TRBD1	18
CASSHPDNSPLHF	TGCGCCAGCAGCCATCCTGATAATTCACCCCTCCACTTT	TRBJ1-6	-	TRBV4-3	-	13
CASSFNEGTEAFF	TGCGCCAGCAGCTTTAACGAGGGCACTGAAGCTTTCTTT	TRBJ1-1	-	TRBV5-1	-	13
CASSKEGLGAPDTGELFF	TGTGCCAGCAGCAAAGAGGGTCTCGGGGCCCCGGACACCGGGGAGCTGTTTTTT	TRBJ2-2	-	TRBV21-1	-	18
CASSLEGTGGHEQYF	TGTGCCAGCAGCTTAGAAGGGACAGGGGGACACGAGCAGTACTTC	TRBJ2-7	-	TRBV7-8	TRBD1	15
CAWTPSSTEAFF	TGTGCCTGGACTCCCTCGAGCACTGAAGCTTTCTTT	TRBJ1-1	-	TRBV30	-	12
CASSIGSGSYEQYF	TGTGCCAGTAGTATCGGTAGCGGGAGCTACGAGCAGTACTTC	TRBJ2-7	once	TRBV19	TRBD2	14